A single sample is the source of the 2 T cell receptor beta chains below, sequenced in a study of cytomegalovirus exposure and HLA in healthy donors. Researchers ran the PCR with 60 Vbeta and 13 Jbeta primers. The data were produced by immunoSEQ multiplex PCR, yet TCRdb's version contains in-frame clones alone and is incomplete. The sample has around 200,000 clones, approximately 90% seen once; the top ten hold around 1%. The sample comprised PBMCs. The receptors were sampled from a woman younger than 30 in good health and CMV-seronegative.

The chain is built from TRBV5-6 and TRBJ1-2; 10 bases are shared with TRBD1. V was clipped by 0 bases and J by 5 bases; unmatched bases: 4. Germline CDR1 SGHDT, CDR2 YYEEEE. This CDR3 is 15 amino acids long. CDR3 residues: CASSLGGQGIYGYTF. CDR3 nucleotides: TGTGCCAGCAGCTTGGGGGGACAGGGGATATATGGCTACACCTTC.

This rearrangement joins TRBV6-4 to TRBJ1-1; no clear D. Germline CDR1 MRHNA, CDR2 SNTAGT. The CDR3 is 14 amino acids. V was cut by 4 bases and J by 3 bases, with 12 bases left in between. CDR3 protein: CASSVWGDHTEAFF. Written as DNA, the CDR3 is TGTGCCAGCAGTGTATGGGGAGACCACACTGAAGCTTTCTTT.